This TCR beta chain was profiled in a study of blood T cell repertoires in COVID-19. About the research overall: Acute and convalescent COVID-19 samples came from the United States, Italy and Spain. PBMCs, B-cell-depleted T cells, or T cells provided the cDNA or gDNA that made up the material.

How the authors handled the data: Estimation of nucleated cell counts was performed using reference gene primer amplification. Profiling relied on immunoSEQ multiplex PCR, and the TCRdb table lists in-frame clones only, not all of them. The V and J calls and clone size are taken from that table; D and trimming were inferred from the DNA. The sample contains approximately 170,000 clones, 80% to 90% of which appear only once. This CDR3 has 17 residues. V lost 0 bases and J 7 bases, leaving 20 bases between the germline ends. CDR1 is SGHTS, CDR2 YDEGEE, per germline. Sequenced sample: peripheral blood. This receptor was taken from a woman in her sixties or seventies who had recovered from COVID-19. The V and J genes are TRBV5-8 and TRBJ2-1; tentatively, D is TRBD2 (6 bases). CDR3 sequence (DNA): TGTGCCAGCAGCTTGGGGGCCGGGCGGGGCCCGGGGAATGAGCAGTTCTTC. This codes for CASSLGAGRGPGNEQFF.